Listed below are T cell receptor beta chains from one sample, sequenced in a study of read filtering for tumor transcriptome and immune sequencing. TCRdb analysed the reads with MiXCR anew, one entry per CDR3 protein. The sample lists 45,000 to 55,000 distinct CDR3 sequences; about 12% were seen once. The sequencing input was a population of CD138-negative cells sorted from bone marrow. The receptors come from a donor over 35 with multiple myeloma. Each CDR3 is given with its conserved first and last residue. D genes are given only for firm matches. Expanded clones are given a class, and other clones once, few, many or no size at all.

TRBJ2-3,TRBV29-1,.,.,TGCAGCACTAGTATGTGGGAGAGCACAGATACGCAGTATTTT,CSTSMWESTDTQYF
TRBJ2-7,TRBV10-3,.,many,TGTGCCATCGGACCCACCCAGTACGAGCAGTACTTC,CAIGPTQYEQYF
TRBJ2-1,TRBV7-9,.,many,TGTGCCAGCAGCTTATCGGGACCAGAGCAGTTCTTC,CASSLSGPEQFF
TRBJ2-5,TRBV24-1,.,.,TGTGCCACCAGTGCTGGACTACAACCGGGGACCCAGTACTTC,CATSAGLQPGTQYF
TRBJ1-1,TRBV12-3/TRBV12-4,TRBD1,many,TGTGCCAGCAGCCATGAGGGGGCGCGCACTGAAGCTTTCTTT,CASSHEGARTEAFF
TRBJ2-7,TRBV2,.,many,TGTGCCAGCTTTGACTACCAAGAAACCTACGAGCAGTACTTC,CASFDYQETYEQYF
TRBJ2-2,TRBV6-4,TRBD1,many,TGTGCCAGCAGTGACGGGACAGGGGGCGCGAACACCGGGGAGCTGTTTTTT,CASSDGTGGANTGELFF
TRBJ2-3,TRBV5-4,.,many,TGTGCCAGCGATGAGGAGAGGGCCGCGATCACAGATACGCAGTATTTT,CASDEERAAITDTQYF
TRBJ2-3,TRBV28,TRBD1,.,TGTGCCAGCAGTTTATGGACAGGGGGTACAGATACGCAGTATTTT,CASSLWTGGTDTQYF
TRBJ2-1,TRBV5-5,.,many,TGTGCCAGCAGCTTGGCCGGGACCAATAACAATGAGCAGTTCTTC,CASSLAGTNNNEQFF
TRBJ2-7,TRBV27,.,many,TGTGCCAGCAGCGGAGGGCGGGCCTGGGAGCAGTACTTC,CASSGGRAWEQYF
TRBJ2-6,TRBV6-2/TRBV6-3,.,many,TGTGCCAGCAGTTACTCAAGAGGGCTTGGGGCCAACGTCCTGACTTTC,CASSYSRGLGANVLTF
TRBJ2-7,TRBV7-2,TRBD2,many,TGTGCCAGTAAACTGGGGGAGGGTCTCGAGCAGTACTTC,CASKLGEGLEQYF
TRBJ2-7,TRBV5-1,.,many,TGCGCCAGCAGCTTGGGACTAGTTGGAGAGCAGTACTTC,CASSLGLVGEQYF
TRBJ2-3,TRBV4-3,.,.,TGCGCCAGCAGCCAAGTTAGCGCTACTAACAGAGATACGCGGTATTTT,CASSQVSATNRDTRYF
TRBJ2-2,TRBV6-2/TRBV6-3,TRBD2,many,TGTGCCAGCAGTTACCCCAGCGGGAGCCATAACACCGGGGAGCTGTTTTTT,CASSYPSGSHNTGELFF
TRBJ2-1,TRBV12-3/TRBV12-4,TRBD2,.,TGTGCCAGCAGTTTTTTGCTAGCGGCAAACGAGCAGTTCTTC,CASSFLLAANEQFF
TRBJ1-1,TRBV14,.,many,TGTGCCAGCAGCCAAGGAGGGGGGCTGGAGAACACTGAAGCTTTCTTT,CASSQGGGLENTEAFF
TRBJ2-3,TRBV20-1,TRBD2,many,TGCAGTGCTCCAGAGGGGACTAGCGGATCTAGCACAGATACGCAGTATTTT,CSAPEGTSGSSTDTQYF
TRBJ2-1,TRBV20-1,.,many,TGCAGTGCTAGAGACCCCGCCGGACCATACAATGAGCAGTTCTTC,CSARDPAGPYNEQFF
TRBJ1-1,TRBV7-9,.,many,TGTGCCAGCAGCAGTAGGGAGAACACTGAAGCTTTCTTT,CASSSRENTEAFF
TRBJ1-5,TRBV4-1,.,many,TGCGCCAGCAGCCAGGGGACACCTAATCAGCCCCAGCATTTT,CASSQGTPNQPQHF
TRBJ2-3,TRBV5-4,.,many,TGTGCCAGCAGCTTGAAGTCTGCAAAGAGTGGCACAGATACGCAGTATTTT,CASSLKSAKSGTDTQYF
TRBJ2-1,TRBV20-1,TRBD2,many,TGCAGTGCTCCCAACGGGGAGGGCATCTGGTATGAGCAGTTCTTC,CSAPNGEGIWYEQFF
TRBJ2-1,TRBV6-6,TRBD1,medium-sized,TGTGCCAGCAGACGGACAGGGGATAGGGACAATGAGCAGTTCTTC,CASRRTGDRDNEQFF
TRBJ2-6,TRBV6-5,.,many,TGTGCCAGCAGTTACTTAAACCCTGGGGCCAACGTCCTGACTTTC,CASSYLNPGANVLTF
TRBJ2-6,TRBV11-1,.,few,TGTGCCAGCAGCCCTAGGGATACCGGGGCCAACGTCCTGACTTTC,CASSPRDTGANVLTF
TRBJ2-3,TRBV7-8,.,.,TGTTCCAGCAGCCAAGCGGATACGCAGTATTTT,CSSSQADTQYF
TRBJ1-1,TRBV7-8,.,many,TGTGCCAGCAGCTTAGGGATATTTGAAGCTTTCTTT,CASSLGIFEAFF
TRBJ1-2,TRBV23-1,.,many,TGCGCCAGCAAGGGACGGAACTATGGCTACACCTTC,CASKGRNYGYTF
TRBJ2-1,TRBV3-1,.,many,TGTGCCAGCAGCTCGCCCCGGGGTAATGAGCAGTTCTTC,CASSSPRGNEQFF
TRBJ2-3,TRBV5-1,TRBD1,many,TGCGCCAGCAGCTTGACAGGGGGCAAGGATACGCAGTATTTT,CASSLTGGKDTQYF
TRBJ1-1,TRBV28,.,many,TGTGCCAGCAGTTTAGGGGCCTCTGACAGGTCCAAAGCTTTCTTT,CASSLGASDRSKAFF
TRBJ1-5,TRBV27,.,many,TGTGCCAGCAGTCCAGGGAGAATTAGCAATCAGCCCCAGCATTTT,CASSPGRISNQPQHF
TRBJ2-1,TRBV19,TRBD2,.,TGTGCCAGTAGTGATGGGGCTAGCGGGAGGAATGAGCAGTTCTTC,CASSDGASGRNEQFF
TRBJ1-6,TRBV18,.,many,TGTGCCAGCTCGCCCAGTGAGGTCCCTAATTCACCCCTCCACTTT,CASSPSEVPNSPLHF
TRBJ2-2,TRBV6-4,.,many,TGTGCCAGCAGTGACTCTAGCGGCACCGGGGAGCTGTTTTTT,CASSDSSGTGELFF
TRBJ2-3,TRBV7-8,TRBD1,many,TGTGCCAGCAGCTTAGGGGGGACAGCCACAGATACGCAGTATTTT,CASSLGGTATDTQYF
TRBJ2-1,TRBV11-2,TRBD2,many,TGTGCCAGCAGCTTCTATAGCGGGGCCAGCTACAATGAGCAGTTCTTC,CASSFYSGASYNEQFF
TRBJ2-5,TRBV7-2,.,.,TGTGCCAGCAGCTTTGGTGGAGGAGGGGAGACCCAGTACTTC,CASSFGGGGETQYF
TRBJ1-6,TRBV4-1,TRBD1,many,TGCGCCAGCAGCCAAGGCCGGGACAGGGATGCTTCACCCCTCCACTTT,CASSQGRDRDASPLHF
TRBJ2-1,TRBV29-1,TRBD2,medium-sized,TGCAGCGTTGCCGGGACTAGCGGGAGTATAAATGAGCAGTTCTTC,CSVAGTSGSINEQFF
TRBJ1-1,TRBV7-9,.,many,TGTGCCAGCAGTTATCCGCAGGATACGAACACTGAAGCTTTCTTT,CASSYPQDTNTEAFF
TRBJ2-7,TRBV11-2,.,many,TGTGCCAGCAGCTCCGACCCTCCTGCGCGGGACTCCTACGAGCAGTACTTC,CASSSDPPARDSYEQYF
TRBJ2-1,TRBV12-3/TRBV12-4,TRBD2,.,TGTGCCAGCAGTTTCGGGACTAGCGGGATAGATGAGCAGTTCTTC,CASSFGTSGIDEQFF
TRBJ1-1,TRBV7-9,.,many,TGTGCCAGCAGCGGGGGGGACTTTGAAGCTTTCTTT,CASSGGDFEAFF
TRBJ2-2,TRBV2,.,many,TGTGCCAGCAGTCGGCGGGAGAACACCGGGGAGCTGTTTTTT,CASSRRENTGELFF
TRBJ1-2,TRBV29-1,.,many,TGCAGCGTTGATGACCCCGCCGTCTTC,CSVDDPAVF
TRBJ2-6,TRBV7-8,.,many,TGTGCCAGCAGCTTATGGAGCTCTGGGGCCAACGTCCTGACTTTC,CASSLWSSGANVLTF
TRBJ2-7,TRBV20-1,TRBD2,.,TGCAGTGTTACTGGGACTAGCGGGGGCTCCTACGAGCAGTACTTC,CSVTGTSGGSYEQYF
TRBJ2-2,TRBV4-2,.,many,TGTGCCAGCAGCCACTTAAGGCCGGGAGTGGGCACCGGGGAGCTGTTTTTT,CASSHLRPGVGTGELFF
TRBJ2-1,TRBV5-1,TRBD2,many,TGCGCCAGCAGCTTCATAGCGGGGTACAATGAGCAGTTCTTC,CASSFIAGYNEQFF
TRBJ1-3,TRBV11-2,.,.,TGTGCCAGCAGCTTAGCTCACCCCCGAGGCGGAAACACCATATATTTT,CASSLAHPRGGNTIYF
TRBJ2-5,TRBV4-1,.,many,TGCGCCAGCAGCCATCCCGCGCGACTACAAGAGACCCAGTACTTC,CASSHPARLQETQYF
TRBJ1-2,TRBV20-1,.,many,TGCAGTGCTAGAGGCCACAACTATGGCTACACCTTC,CSARGHNYGYTF
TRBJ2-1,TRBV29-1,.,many,TGCAGCGTTGGGACAGACCTATCCTACAATGAGCAGTTCTTC,CSVGTDLSYNEQFF
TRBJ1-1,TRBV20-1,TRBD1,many,TGCAGTGGGACAGGAGACCTGAACACTGAAGCTTTCTTT,CSGTGDLNTEAFF
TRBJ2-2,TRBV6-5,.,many,TGTGCCAGCAGGCAGGGTAGAACCGGGGAGCTGTTTTTT,CASRQGRTGELFF
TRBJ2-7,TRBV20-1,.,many,TGCAGTGCTAGTCGGACGGGCGAGCAGTACTTC,CSASRTGEQYF
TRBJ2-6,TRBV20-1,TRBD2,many,TGCAGTGCTAGAGTCCCTAGCGGTACGAACTCTGGGGCTAACGTCCTGACTTTC,CSARVPSGTNSGANVLTF